In this sample, the clone carrying this TCR beta chain turned up many times. Via MiXCR, TCRdb re-called the reads, giving one row per CDR3 protein. The sample has 150,000 or so distinct CDR3 sequences, about 6.5% seen once. The data stem from a study of T cell repertoires in cytomegalovirus infection. V lost 1 base, J lost 6 bases, and 16 bases stayed unmatched. The germline V gene has CDR1 DFQATT and CDR2 SNEGSKA (reference sequence). The length of the CDR3 is 19 residues. The V gene is TRBV20-1, the J gene TRBJ1-5; 12 bases are a match to TRBD1. The sequenced sample consisted of PBMCs. The source is a human donor in good health (CMV status not recorded). Some clones in this sample may be carry-over from other donors' samples. The CDR3 DNA reads TGCAGTGCTAGAGGTGTAGGGGACAGGGGGCTTCGAGAAAGTCAGCCCCAGCATTTT. Residues: CSARGVGDRGLRESQPQHF.